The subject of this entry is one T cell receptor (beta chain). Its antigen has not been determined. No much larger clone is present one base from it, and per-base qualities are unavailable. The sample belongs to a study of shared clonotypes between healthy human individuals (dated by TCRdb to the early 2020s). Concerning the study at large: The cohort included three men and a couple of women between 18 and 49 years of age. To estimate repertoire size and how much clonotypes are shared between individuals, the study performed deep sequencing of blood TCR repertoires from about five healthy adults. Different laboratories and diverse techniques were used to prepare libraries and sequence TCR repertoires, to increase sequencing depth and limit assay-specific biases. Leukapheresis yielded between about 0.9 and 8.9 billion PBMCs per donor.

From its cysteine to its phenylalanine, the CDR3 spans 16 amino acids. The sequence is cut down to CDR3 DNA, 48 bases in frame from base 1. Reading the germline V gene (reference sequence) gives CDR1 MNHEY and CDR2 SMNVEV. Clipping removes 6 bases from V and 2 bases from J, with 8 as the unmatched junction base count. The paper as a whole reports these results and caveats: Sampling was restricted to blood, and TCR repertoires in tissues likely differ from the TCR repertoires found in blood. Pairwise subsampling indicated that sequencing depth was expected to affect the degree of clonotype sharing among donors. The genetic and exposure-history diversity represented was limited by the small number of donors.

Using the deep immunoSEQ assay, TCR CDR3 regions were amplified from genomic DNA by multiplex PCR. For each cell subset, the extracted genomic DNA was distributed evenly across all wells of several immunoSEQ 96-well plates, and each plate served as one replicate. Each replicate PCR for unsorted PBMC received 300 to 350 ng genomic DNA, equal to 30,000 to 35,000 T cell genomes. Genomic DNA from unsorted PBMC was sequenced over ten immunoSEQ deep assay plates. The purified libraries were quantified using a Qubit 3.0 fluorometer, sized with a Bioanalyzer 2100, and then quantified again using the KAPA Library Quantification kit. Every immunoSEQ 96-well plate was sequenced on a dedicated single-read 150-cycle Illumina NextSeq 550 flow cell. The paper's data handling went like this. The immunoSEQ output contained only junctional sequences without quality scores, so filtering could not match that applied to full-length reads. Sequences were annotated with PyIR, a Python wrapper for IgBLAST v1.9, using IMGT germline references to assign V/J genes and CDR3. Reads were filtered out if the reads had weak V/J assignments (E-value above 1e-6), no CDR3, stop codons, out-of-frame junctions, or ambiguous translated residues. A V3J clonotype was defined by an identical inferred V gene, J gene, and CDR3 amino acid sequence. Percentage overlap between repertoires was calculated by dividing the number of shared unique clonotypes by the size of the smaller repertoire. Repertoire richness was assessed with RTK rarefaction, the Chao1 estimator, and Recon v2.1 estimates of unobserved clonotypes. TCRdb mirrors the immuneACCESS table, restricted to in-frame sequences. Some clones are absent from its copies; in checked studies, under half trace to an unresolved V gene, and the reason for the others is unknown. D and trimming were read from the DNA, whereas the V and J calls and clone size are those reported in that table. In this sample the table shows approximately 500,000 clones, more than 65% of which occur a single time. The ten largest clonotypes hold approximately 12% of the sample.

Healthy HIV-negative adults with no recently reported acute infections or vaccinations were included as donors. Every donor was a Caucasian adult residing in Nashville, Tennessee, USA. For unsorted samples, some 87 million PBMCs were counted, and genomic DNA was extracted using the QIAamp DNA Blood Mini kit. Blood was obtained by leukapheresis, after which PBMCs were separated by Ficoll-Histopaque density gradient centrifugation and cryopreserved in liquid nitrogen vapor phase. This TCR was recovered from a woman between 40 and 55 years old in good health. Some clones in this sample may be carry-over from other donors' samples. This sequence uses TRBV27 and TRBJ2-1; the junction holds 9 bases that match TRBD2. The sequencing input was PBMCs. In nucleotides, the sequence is TGTGCCAGCAGGATTAGCGGGAGTCCCGCCTACAATGAGCAGTTCTTC. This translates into CASRISGSPAYNEQFF.